Listed here are 25 T cell receptor beta chains from one sample, sequenced in a study of T cells after yellow fever vaccination. In TCRdb, the 5' RACE reads were re-called with MiXCR into one record per CDR3 protein. The data hold approximately 300,000 distinct CDR3 sequences, with approximately 12% observed a single time. The sample consisted of CD4+ T cells sorted from PBMCs, taken 45 days after the yellow fever booster vaccination. The source is a man younger than 35 who received the YFV17D yellow fever vaccine.

A few counts support this clonotype. This rearrangement joins TRBV5-1 to TRBJ1-1; D call uncertain. V was shortened by 0 bases and J by 2 bases, with 11 bases between the two germline ends. CDR1 SGHRS and CDR2 YFSETQ come from the germline V gene. The length of the CDR3 is 15 residues. The CDR3 region is CASSLEAGSNTEAFF. As DNA, the CDR3 is TGCGCCAGCAGCTTGGAGGCAGGATCCAACACTGAAGCTTTCTTT.

This clonotype turned up a few times. The chain employs TRBV12-3 or TRBV12-4 and TRBJ1-3; D remains unclear. There are 13 residues in the CDR3. V was pared by 2 bases and J by 4 bases, with 6 bases between. CDR3: CASSLFVGNTIYF. The CDR3 coding sequence is TGTGCCAGCAGTTTATTTGTCGGAAACACCATATATTTT.

In its sample, this clonotype was seen a few times. The chain carries TRBV20-1 and TRBJ1-2; TRBD1 agrees at 7 bases. Germline lookup yields CDR1 DFQATT and CDR2 SNEGSKA (reference sequence). CDR3 length equals 12 residues. The V and J ends lost 2 bases and 8 bases, in that order; junction bases with no gene match: 5. The DNA for the CDR3 is TGCAGTGCTAGACAGGGGGTGGGAGGCTACACCTTC. It encodes CSARQGVGGYTF.

This clonotype was observed a few times. The chain joins TRBV6-6 to TRBJ1-3; 7 nucleotides align to TRBD1. In germline, CDR1 is MNHNY, CDR2 SVGAGI (reference sequence). The CDR3 totals 16 residues. Trimming at V came to 7 bases and at J to 0 bases, leaving 9 bases not matched to a gene. The CDR3, as DNA: TGTGCCAGCACCAACAGGGGACCTTACTCTGGAAACACCATATATTTT. Translated, it gives CASTNRGPYSGNTIYF.

The sample holds many counts of this clonotype. The chain carries TRBV20-1 and TRBJ2-2; 11 bases match TRBD2. Germline V gene lookup returns CDR1 DFQATT and CDR2 SNEGSKA (reference sequence). This CDR3 has 14 residues. Trimming at V came to 6 bases and at J to 5 bases, leaving 5 bases not matched to a gene. CDR3 bases: TGCAGTGCCACTAGCGGGGGTAGGACCGGGGAGCTGTTTTTT. This translates into CSATSGGRTGELFF.

The V gene is TRBV5-1, the J gene TRBJ2-3, with no clear D. The CDR3 sequence is 14 residues long. Germline loops: CDR1 SGHRS, CDR2 YFSETQ. V dropped 1 base and J dropped 2 bases, with 8 bases sitting between them. CDR3 DNA sequence: TGCGCCAGCAGCTTGTTTACCCACACAGATACGCAGTATTTT. Its protein product is CASSLFTHTDTQYF.

The chain uses TRBV9 and TRBJ2-2, with D hard to call. Germline V gene lookup returns CDR1 SGDLS and CDR2 YYNGEE. V was clipped by 0 bases and J by 3 bases, with 6 bases between them. The CDR3 spans 14 residues. The CDR3 DNA reads TGTGCCAGCAGCGTAGGTTGGTACACCGGGGAGCTGTTTTTT. This encodes CASSVGWYTGELFF.

In its sample, this clonotype was seen many times. The chain is built from TRBV3-1 and TRBJ2-2; no firm D call. Trimming pared 2 bases from V and 8 bases from J, leaving 6 bases between. The germline CDR1 and CDR2 sequences are LGHDT and YNNKEL (reference sequence). The CDR3 has 12 residues. The CDR3 protein is CASSQQTGELFF. DNA for the CDR3: TGTGCCAGCAGCCAACAGACAGGGGAGCTGTTTTTT. Using reference TRBV3-1 and TRBJ2-2 for the parts outside the CDR3, the full variable domain is DTAVSQTPKYLVTQMGNDKSIKCEQNLGHDTMYWYKQDSKKFLKIMFSYNNKELIINETVPNRFSPKSPDKAHLNLHINSLELGDSAVYFCASSQQTGELFFGEGSRLTVL.

The chain couples TRBV6-5 to TRBJ1-6; 9 bases match TRBD1. The CDR3 runs to 13 residues. CDR1 MNHEY and CDR2 SVGAGI come from the germline V gene. V lost 6 bases and J lost 9; bases outside the gene matches: 3. This CDR3 reads CASRQGASSPLHF. The DNA for the CDR3 is TGTGCCAGCAGACAGGGGGCGAGTTCACCCCTCCACTTT.

Only a few counts were recorded for this clonotype. The chain joins TRBV15 to TRBJ1-3, with D unresolved. This CDR3 comprises 15 residues. CDR1 is LNHNV and CDR2 is YYDKDF in the germline V gene (reference sequence). The ends were cut back, 3 bases at V and 2 bases at J, with 11 bases in the middle. CDR3 nucleotides: TGTGCCACCAGCAGGGAAAGACCCGCTGGAAACACCATATATTTT. This gives the protein CATSRERPAGNTIYF.

Only a few counts were recorded for this clonotype. This rearrangement joins TRBV7-6 to TRBJ2-5; D might be TRBD1 (6 bases). Germline CDR1 and CDR2: SGHVS and FNYEAQ. The CDR3 covers 18 residues. The V end was cut by 2 bases, the J end by 7 bases, with 26 bases between. CDR3 sequence: CASSLMAATDSLAGTQYF. CDR3 nucleotides: TGTGCCAGCAGCTTAATGGCAGCCACGGACAGCCTTGCAGGGACCCAGTACTTC. Using reference TRBV7-6 and TRBJ2-5 for the parts outside the CDR3, the full variable domain is GAGVSQSPRYKVTKRGQDVALRCDPISGHVSLYWYRQALGQGPEFLTYFNYEAQQDKSGLPNDRFSAERPEGSISTLTIQRTEQRDSAMYRCASSLMAATDSLAGTQYFGPGTRLLVL.

This clonotype appeared a few times. The V gene is TRBV5-5, the J gene TRBJ2-5; possible D gene TRBD1, 6 bases. The CDR3 length is 14 residues. V was trimmed by 7 bases and J by 0 bases, leaving 13 bases between them. CDR1 is SGHKS and CDR2 is YYEKEE in the germline V gene (reference sequence). The CDR3 protein is CASRRRTDQETQYF. The CDR3 DNA reads TGTGCCAGCCGAAGAAGGACAGACCAAGAGACCCAGTACTTC.

A few counts support this clonotype. This rearrangement joins TRBV7-9 to TRBJ2-5; the D gene could be TRBD1 or TRBD2 (6 bases each). V gave up 5 bases and J gave up 5 bases, with 18 bases separating them. Germline assignment: CDR1 SEHNR and CDR2 FQNEAQ (reference sequence). The CDR3 has 15 amino acids. The CDR3, as DNA: TGTGCCAGCAGCAACGTGGGCAGGGGAGGCGAGACCCAGTACTTC. Translation: CASSNVGRGGETQYF.

J is TRBJ1-1 and V is TRBV5-1; 8 bases are shared with TRBD1. The V gene end was trimmed by 0 bases and the J gene end by 4 bases; junction bases not matched to a gene: 5. Germline V gene sequence: CDR1 SGHRS, CDR2 YFSETQ. This CDR3 has 15 amino acids. CDR3 sequence (DNA): TGCGCCAGCAGCTTGGGACAGGGGTCGGGCACTGAAGCTTTCTTT. The encoded protein is CASSLGQGSGTEAFF.

This clonotype was counted at least ten times. The gene calls are TRBV10-3 and TRBJ1-3; unclear D gene. The germline V gene has CDR1 ENHRY and CDR2 SYGVKD. The CDR3 is 13 amino acids. Trimming took 8 bases from V and 4 from J, leaving 12 bases between them. The CDR3 sequence: CAIPWEAGNTIYF. CDR3 bases: TGTGCCATCCCTTGGGAGGCGGGAAACACCATATATTTT.

The chain's CDR3 is CAWSVYRSENTEAFF. CDR3 in DNA: TGTGCCTGGAGTGTGTACAGGTCGGAGAACACTGAAGCTTTCTTT. The V call is TRBV30, the J call TRBJ1-1; possible D gene TRBD1, 5 bases. Germline V gives CDR1 GTSNPN, CDR2 SVGIG (reference sequence). The CDR3 contains 15 residues. V was pared by 0 bases and J by 1 base, with 12 bases between.

This clonotype was recorded a few times. The rearrangement links TRBV6-6 to TRBJ1-4, with D unresolved. CDR1 is MNHNY and CDR2 is SVGAGI in the germline V gene (reference sequence). Trimming took off 6 bases at V and 0 bases at J, with 14 bases between the two ends. The CDR3 is made up of 16 amino acids. CDR3 in DNA: TGTGCCAGCAGACCAGGCTTACTTGCAACTAATGAAAAACTGTTTTTT. It translates to CASRPGLLATNEKLFF.

This chain joins TRBV2 and TRBJ2-5, with D unclear. V gave up 10 bases and J gave up 2 bases, with 11 bases separating them. The CDR3 is 12 amino acids. Germline V lookup: CDR1 SNHLY, CDR2 FYNNEI. The DNA of the CDR3 is TGTGCCACCCGGACCGATCAAGAGACCCAGTACTTC. It encodes CATRTDQETQYF.

This chain joins TRBV18 and TRBJ2-3; D is perhaps TRBD2 (6 bases). V was cut by 4 bases and J by 0 bases, with 17 bases left in between. Germline V gene lookup returns CDR1 KGHSH and CDR2 LQKENI. The CDR3 consists of 17 residues. The CDR3 here is CASSLHVAGLSTDTQYF. The DNA of the CDR3 is TGTGCCAGCTCACTCCACGTGGCGGGGTTAAGCACAGATACGCAGTATTTT.

V gene TRBV3-1 combines with J gene TRBJ2-1, with D tentatively TRBD1 (5 bases). Trimming took 4 bases from V and 15 from J, leaving 19 bases between them. This CDR3 region has 13 residues. CDR1 and CDR2 from the germline V gene are LGHDT and YNNKEL (reference sequence). CDR3 loop: CASSPTGQYTPFF. The CDR3 DNA reads TGTGCCAGCAGCCCAACAGGACAATACACTCCGTTCTTC.

This clonotype appeared a few times. V is TRBV5-4 and J is TRBJ1-1, with TRBD1 matching 9 bases. J gave up 3 bases and V 3 bases, and 6 bases lay outside the gene matches. Germline V gene data show CDR1 as SGHNT and CDR2 as YYREEE (reference sequence). The CDR3 runs 15 residues. The CDR3 sequence is CASSWKQGADTEAFF. CDR3 bases: TGTGCCAGCAGCTGGAAACAGGGGGCTGACACTGAAGCTTTCTTT.

There are a few counts of this clonotype. This rearrangement joins TRBV28 to TRBJ2-7; 8 positions match TRBD1. The CDR3 totals 16 residues. CDR1 is MDHEN, CDR2 SYDVKM, per germline. Trimming at V came to 4 bases and at J to 1 base, leaving 9 bases not matched to a gene. The CDR3 loop reads CASSSSPDRASYEQYV. CDR3 sequence (DNA): TGTGCCAGCAGTTCATCCCCGGACAGGGCATCCTACGAGCAGTACGTC.

This clonotype showed up many times. The chain joins TRBV12-3 or TRBV12-4 to TRBJ1-3, with D uncertain. CDR3 length: 13 amino acids. With 5 bases removed from V and 0 bases from J, the gap between germline ends came to 5 bases. The CDR3 nucleotides are TGTGCCAGCAGTCTTAACTCTGGAAACACCATATATTTT. Amino acid sequence: CASSLNSGNTIYF.

This chain joins TRBV7-2 and TRBJ2-7; D not certain. The CDR3 runs to 15 residues. The ends were cut back, 5 bases at V and 5 bases at J, with 19 bases in the middle. Germline assignment: CDR1 SGHTA and CDR2 FQGNSA. The CDR3 DNA is TGTGCCAGCAGCCCCCCAGGTCTAAGGAATCACGAGCAGTACTTC. Amino acid sequence: CASSPPGLRNHEQYF.

This clonotype was seen a handful of times. The V call is TRBV6-1, the J call TRBJ1-5; no reliable D call. The germline V gene has CDR1 MNHNS and CDR2 SASEGT. V dropped 4 bases and J dropped 5 bases, with 6 bases sitting between them. The length of the CDR3 is 12 residues. CDR3 coding DNA: TGTGCCAGCAGTGGGTCCTATCAGCCCCAGCATTTT. This encodes CASSGSYQPQHF.